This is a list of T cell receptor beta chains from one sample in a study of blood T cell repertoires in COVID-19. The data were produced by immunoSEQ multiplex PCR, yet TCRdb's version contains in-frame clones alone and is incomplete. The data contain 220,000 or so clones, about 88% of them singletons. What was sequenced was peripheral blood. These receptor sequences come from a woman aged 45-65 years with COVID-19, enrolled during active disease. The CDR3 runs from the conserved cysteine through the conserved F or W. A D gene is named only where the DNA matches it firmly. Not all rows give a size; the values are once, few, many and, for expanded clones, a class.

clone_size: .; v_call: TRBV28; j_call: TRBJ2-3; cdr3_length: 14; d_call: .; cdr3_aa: CASGGAVGLDTQYF; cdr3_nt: TGTGCCAGCGGGGGGGCAGTGGGGTTAGATACGCAGTATTTT
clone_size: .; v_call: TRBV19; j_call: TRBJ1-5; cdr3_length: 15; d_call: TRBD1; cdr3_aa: CASSAGQGGYQPQHF; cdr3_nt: TGTGCCAGTAGTGCCGGACAGGGTGGTTATCAGCCCCAGCATTTT
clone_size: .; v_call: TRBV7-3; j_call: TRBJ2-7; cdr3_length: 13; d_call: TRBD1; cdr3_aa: CASSPRTGDVQYF; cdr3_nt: TGTGCCAGCAGCCCGCGGACAGGGGACGTGCAGTACTTC
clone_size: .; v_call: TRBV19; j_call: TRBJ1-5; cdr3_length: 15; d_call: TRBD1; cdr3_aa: CASTLTGGGLGPQHF; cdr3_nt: TGTGCCAGTACTTTAACAGGGGGCGGGTTGGGGCCCCAGCATTTT
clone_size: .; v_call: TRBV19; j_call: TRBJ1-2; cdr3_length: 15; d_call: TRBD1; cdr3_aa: CASSSGQGKNYGYTF; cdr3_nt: TGTGCCAGTAGCTCCGGACAGGGGAAGAACTATGGCTACACCTTC
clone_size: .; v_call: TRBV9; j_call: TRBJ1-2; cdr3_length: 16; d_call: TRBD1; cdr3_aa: CASSVATGDRVDGYTF; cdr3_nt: TGTGCCAGCAGCGTAGCTACAGGGGACAGGGTAGATGGCTACACCTTC
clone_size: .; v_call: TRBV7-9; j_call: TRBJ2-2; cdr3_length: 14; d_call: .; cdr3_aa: CASNSGVPTGELFF; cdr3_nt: TGTGCCAGCAACTCAGGGGTCCCCACCGGGGAGCTGTTTTTT
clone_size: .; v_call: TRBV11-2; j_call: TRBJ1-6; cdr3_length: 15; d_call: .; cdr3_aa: CASSSGWQGSSPLHF; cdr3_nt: TGTGCCAGCAGCTCCGGTTGGCAGGGAAGTTCACCCCTCCACTTT
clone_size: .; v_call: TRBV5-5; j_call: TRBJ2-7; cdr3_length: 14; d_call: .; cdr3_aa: CASSLVGGSYEQYF; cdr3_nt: TGTGCCAGCAGCTTGGTGGGGGGAAGCTACGAGCAGTACTTC
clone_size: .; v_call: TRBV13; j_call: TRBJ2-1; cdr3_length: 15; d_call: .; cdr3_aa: CASSLWGQGYNEQFF; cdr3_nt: TGTGCCAGCAGCTTATGGGGGCAAGGCTACAATGAGCAGTTCTTC
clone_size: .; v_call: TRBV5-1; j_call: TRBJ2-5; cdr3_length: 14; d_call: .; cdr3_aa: CASSLAGVQETQYF; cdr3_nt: TGCGCCAGCAGCTTGGCGGGGGTGCAAGAGACCCAGTACTTC
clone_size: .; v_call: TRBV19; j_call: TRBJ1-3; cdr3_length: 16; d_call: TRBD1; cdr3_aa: CATTDRAGFSGNTIYF; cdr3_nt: TGTGCCACCACGGACAGGGCAGGGTTCTCTGGAAACACCATATATTTT
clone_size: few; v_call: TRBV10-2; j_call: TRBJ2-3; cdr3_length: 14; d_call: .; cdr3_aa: CASSESFGLSTQYF; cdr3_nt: TGCGCCAGCAGTGAGAGTTTCGGACTGAGTACGCAGTATTTT
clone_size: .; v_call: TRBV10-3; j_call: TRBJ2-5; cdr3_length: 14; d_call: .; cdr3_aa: CAISENEGGETQYF; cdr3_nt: TGTGCCATCAGTGAGAATGAGGGGGGGGAGACCCAGTACTTC
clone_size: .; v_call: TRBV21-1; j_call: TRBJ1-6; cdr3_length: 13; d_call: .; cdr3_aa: CASSKGEDSPLHF; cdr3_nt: TGTGCCAGCAGCAAAGGGGAGGATTCACCCCTCCACTTT